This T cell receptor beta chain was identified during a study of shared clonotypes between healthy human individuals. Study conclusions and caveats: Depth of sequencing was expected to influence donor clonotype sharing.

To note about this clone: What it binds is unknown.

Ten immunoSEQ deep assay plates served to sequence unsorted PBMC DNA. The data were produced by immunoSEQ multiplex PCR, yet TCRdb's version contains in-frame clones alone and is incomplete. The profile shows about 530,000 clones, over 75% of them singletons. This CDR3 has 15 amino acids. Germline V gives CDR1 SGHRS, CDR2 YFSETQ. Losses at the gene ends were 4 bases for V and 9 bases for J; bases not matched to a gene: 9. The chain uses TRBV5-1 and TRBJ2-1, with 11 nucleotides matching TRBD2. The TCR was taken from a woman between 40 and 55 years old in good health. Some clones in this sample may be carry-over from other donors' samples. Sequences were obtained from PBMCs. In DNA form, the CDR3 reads TGCGCCAGCAGCGATATAGCGGGAGGGGGAGGTGAGCAGTTCTTC. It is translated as CASSDIAGGGGEQFF.